This TCR beta chain originates from a study of blood T cell repertoires in COVID-19. Study-wide context: The origin of the acute and convalescent COVID-19 samples was the United States, Italy and Spain. PBMCs, B-cell-depleted T cells, or T cells were the source of the cDNA or gDNA that made up the material.

Only a few counts were recorded for this clone. How the authors handled the data: How many nucleated cells were present was estimated from reference gene primer amplification. This table comes from immunoSEQ multiplex PCR, and its TCRdb copy is limited to in-frame clones, with some not included. D and trimming come from the DNA, and the V and J calls and clone size come from that table. This table has approximately 350,000 clones, roughly 90% appearing once. Germline V lookup: CDR1 SGDLS, CDR2 YYNGEE. Germline trimming cut 0 bases from V and 1 base from J; bases unmatched to any gene: 14. This CDR3 contains 19 residues.

V usage is TRBV9 and J usage is TRBJ1-1, with 8 bases aligning to TRBD1. The source of this sequence is a man aged 40-49 years with acute or convalescent COVID-19. The sequenced material came from peripheral blood. The CDR3 nucleotides read TGTGCCAGCAGCGTAGCGGAGTCGGAGACAGGGGCGCCGAACACTGAAGCTTTCTTT. The encoded protein is CASSVAESETGAPNTEAFF.